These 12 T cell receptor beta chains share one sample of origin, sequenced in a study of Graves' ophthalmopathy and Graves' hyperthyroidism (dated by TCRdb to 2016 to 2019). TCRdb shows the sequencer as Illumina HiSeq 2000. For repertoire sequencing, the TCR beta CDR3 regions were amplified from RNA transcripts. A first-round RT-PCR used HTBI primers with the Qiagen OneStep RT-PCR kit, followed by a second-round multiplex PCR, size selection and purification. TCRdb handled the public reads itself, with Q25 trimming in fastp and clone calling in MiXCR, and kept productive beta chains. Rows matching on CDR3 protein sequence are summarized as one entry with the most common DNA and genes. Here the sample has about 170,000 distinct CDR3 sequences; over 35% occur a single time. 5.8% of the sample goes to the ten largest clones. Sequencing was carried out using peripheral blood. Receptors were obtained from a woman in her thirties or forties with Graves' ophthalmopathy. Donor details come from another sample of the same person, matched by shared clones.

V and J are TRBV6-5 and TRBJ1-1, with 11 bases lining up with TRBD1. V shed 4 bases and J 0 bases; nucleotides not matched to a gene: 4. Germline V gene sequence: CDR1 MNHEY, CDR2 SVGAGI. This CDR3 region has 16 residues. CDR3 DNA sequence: TGTGCCAGCAGTTTCGGGACAGGGGGTATGAACACTGAAGCTTTCTTT. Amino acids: CASSFGTGGMNTEAFF.

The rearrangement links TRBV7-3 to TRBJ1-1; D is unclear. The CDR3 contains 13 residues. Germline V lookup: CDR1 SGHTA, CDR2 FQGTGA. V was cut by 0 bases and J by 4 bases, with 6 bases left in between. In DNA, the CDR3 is TGTGCCAGCAGCTTAACGGGGAGCACTGAAGCTTTCTTT. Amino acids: CASSLTGSTEAFF.

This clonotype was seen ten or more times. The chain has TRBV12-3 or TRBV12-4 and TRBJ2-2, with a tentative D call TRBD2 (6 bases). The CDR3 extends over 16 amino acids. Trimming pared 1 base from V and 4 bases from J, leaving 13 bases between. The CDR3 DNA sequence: TGTGCCAGCAGTTTAGGTTTCGGGAGCGGCACCGGGGAGCTGTTTTTT. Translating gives CASSLGFGSGTGELFF.

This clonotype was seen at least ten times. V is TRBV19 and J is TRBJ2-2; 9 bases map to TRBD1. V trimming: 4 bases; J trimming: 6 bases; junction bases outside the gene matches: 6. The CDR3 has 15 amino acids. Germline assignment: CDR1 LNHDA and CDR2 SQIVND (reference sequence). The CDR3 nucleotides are TGTGCCAGTAGTAGAGGACAGGGGTGGGCCGGGGAGCTGTTTTTT. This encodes CASSRGQGWAGELFF.

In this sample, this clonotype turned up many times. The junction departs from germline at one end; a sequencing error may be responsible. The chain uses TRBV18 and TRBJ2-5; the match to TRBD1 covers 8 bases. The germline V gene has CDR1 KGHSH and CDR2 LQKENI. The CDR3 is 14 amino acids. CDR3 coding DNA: TGTGCCAGCTCCCCACCAGGGACAGGCGAGACCCAGTACTTC. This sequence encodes CASSPPGTGETQYF.

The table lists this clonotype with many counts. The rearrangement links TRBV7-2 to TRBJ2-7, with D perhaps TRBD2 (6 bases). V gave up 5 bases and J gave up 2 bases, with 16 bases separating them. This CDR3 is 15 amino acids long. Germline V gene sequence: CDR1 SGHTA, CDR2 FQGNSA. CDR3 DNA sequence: TGTGCCAGCAGCGCTACCGGGACTTCAACCTACGAGCAGTACTTC. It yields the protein CASSATGTSTYEQYF.

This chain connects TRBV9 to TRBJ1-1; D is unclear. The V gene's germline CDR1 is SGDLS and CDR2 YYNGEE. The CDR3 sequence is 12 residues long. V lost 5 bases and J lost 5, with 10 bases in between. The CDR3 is CASSSQRTEAFF. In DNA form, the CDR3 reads TGTGCCAGCAGTTCCCAGAGGACTGAAGCTTTCTTT.

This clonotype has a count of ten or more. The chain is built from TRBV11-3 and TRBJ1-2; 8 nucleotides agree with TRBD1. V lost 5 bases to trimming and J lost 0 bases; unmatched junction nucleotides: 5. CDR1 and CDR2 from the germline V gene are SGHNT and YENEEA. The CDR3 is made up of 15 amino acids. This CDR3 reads CASSPQGAANYGYTF. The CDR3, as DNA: TGTGCCAGCAGCCCCCAGGGGGCAGCTAACTATGGCTACACCTTC.

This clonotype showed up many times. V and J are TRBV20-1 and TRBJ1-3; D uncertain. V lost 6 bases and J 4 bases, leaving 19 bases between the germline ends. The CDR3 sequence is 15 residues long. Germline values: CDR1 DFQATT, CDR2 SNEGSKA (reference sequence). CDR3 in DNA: TGCAGTGCCACGGGCGGAGGCTATAGGGGAAACACCATATATTTT. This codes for CSATGGGYRGNTIYF.

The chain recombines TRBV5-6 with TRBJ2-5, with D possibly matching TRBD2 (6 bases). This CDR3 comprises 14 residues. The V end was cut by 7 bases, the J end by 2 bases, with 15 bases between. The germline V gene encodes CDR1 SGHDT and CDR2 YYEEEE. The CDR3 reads CASSPPGAQETQYF. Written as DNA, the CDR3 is TGTGCCAGCTCACCACCGGGAGCTCAAGAGACCCAGTACTTC.

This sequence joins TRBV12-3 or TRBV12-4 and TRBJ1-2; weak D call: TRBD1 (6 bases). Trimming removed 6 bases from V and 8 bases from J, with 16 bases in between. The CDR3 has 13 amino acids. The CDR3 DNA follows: TGTGCCAGCAGCCTCGGGACAATGGAAGGCTACACCTTC. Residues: CASSLGTMEGYTF.

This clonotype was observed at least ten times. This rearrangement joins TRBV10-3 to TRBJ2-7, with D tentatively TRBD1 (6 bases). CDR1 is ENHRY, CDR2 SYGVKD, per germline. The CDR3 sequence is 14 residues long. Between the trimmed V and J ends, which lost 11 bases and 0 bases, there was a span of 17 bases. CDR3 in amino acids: CASNRDTSSYEQYF. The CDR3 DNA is TGTGCCTCGAACCGGGACACGAGCTCCTACGAGCAGTACTTC.